The 15 T cell receptor beta chains in this list originate from one sample, sequenced in a study of blood T cell repertoires in COVID-19. Sequencing used immunoSEQ multiplex PCR; TCRdb keeps in-frame clones, though not all of them. The table has approximately 130,000 clones, roughly four fifths seen once. The sequenced sample consisted of peripheral blood. The receptor set was obtained from a human donor in a cohort sampled during active COVID-19.

This clone was detected only once. This chain uses TRBV5-5 with TRBJ1-1, with D tentatively TRBD1 (6 bases). Trimming left V 4 bases short and J 3 bases short, with 16 bases between. Germline loops: CDR1 SGHKS, CDR2 YYEKEE (reference sequence). The CDR3 covers 15 residues. CDR3 sequence: CASSSVWKGDTEAFF. Here the CDR3 DNA reads TGTGCCAGCAGCAGCGTTTGGAAGGGGGACACTGAAGCTTTCTTT.

V is TRBV9 and J is TRBJ2-6, with no clear D. The CDR3 sequence is 14 residues long. Trimming took off 4 bases at V and 0 bases at J, with 5 bases between the two ends. CDR1 and CDR2 from the germline V gene are SGDLS and YYNGEE. The CDR3 protein is CASSPRSGANVLTF. DNA of the CDR3: TGTGCCAGCAGCCCCCGCTCTGGGGCCAACGTCCTGACTTTC.

In DNA, the CDR3 is TGTGCCAGCAGCTCGACAGGGGGAAATGAAAAACTGTTTTTT. Translation gives CASSSTGGNEKLFF. The genes are TRBV11-2 and TRBJ1-4; TRBD1 matches at 9 bases. J gave up 5 bases and V 4 bases, and 2 bases lay outside the gene matches. Germline values: CDR1 SGHAT, CDR2 FQNNGV. This CDR3 comprises 14 residues.

The chain links TRBV12-3 or TRBV12-4 to TRBJ2-7; 7 nucleotides align to TRBD2. CDR3 length: 12 amino acids. The V gene end was trimmed by 6 bases and the J gene end by 4 bases; junction bases not matched to a gene: 3. As DNA, the CDR3 is TGTGCCAGCAGGCGGGGGATATACGAGCAGTACTTC. The encoded protein is CASRRGIYEQYF.

The rearrangement joins TRBV14 to TRBJ1-2; possible D gene TRBD1, 5 bases. The germline V and J ends were trimmed by 1 base and 4 bases, with 13 bases remaining between them. CDR1 and CDR2 from the germline V gene are SGHDN and FVKESK. The CDR3 totals 15 residues. CDR3 in DNA: TGTGCCAGCAGCCAAGGCGTCGCGGGGGGCTATGGCTACACCTTC. Residues: CASSQGVAGGYGYTF. The whole variable domain, filled in from reference TRBV14 and TRBJ1-2, reads EAGVTQFPSHSVIEKGQTVTLRCDPISGHDNLYWYRRVMGKEIKFLLHFVKESKQDESGMPNNRFLAERTGGTYSTLKVQPAELEDSGVYFCASSQGVAGGYGYTFGSGTRLTVV.

This chain connects TRBV15 to TRBJ1-2, with 8 positions matching TRBD1. Germline V gene sequence: CDR1 LNHNV, CDR2 YYDKDF (reference sequence). This CDR3 is built from 14 residues. V shed 1 base and J 8 bases; nucleotides not matched to a gene: 6. CDR3 amino acids: CATSRGQGILGYTF. For the CDR3, the DNA is TGTGCCACCAGCAGAGGACAGGGGATTTTAGGCTACACCTTC.

The rearrangement links TRBV7-8 to TRBJ1-3, with D possibly being TRBD1 (6 bases). Germline values: CDR1 SGHVS, CDR2 FQNEAQ. The CDR3 spans 13 residues. V was cut by 5 bases and J by 4 bases, with 9 bases left in between. DNA for the CDR3: TGTGCCAGCAGCACCGACAGGGGAAACACCATATATTTT. Its translation is CASSTDRGNTIYF.

The gene calls are TRBV28 and TRBJ1-5; 7 positions agree with TRBD1. Germline-derived CDR1 and CDR2 are MDHEN and SYDVKM. The CDR3 totals 15 residues. V lost 5 bases and J lost 4; bases outside the gene matches: 8. As DNA, the CDR3 is TGTGCCAGCAGTCCCCTCGACAGGGAAAATCAGCCCCAGCATTTT. Its translation is CASSPLDRENQPQHF.

The chain links TRBV30 to TRBJ2-2; maybe TRBD1 (5 bases). V shed 5 bases and J shed 6 bases, with 10 bases lying between them. The CDR3 consists of 12 residues. In germline, CDR1 is GTSNPN, CDR2 SVGIG (reference sequence). Written as DNA, the CDR3 is TGTGCCTGGGACGTAGGGGCCGGGGAGCTGTTTTTT. Protein: CAWDVGAGELFF.

The rearrangement links TRBV7-6 to TRBJ2-7; TRBD1 matches 9 bases. V trimming: 5 bases; J trimming: 5 bases; junction bases outside the gene matches: 4. This CDR3 region has 13 residues. Germline V lookup: CDR1 SGHVS, CDR2 FNYEAQ. The CDR3 DNA sequence: TGTGCCAGCAGCCCCCGACAGGGGGACGAGCAGTACTTC. Amino acids: CASSPRQGDEQYF.

The gene calls are TRBV28 and TRBJ1-1, with D possibly being TRBD1 (6 bases). Between the trimmed V and J ends, which lost 8 bases and 4 bases, there was a span of 8 bases. Germline V gives CDR1 MDHEN, CDR2 SYDVKM. This CDR3 is built from 11 residues. CDR3 sequence reads: CASLQGTEAFF. CDR3 DNA: TGTGCCAGCCTACAGGGCACTGAAGCTTTCTTT.

The chain uses TRBV5-1 and TRBJ2-2, with 8 bases that match TRBD2. Looked up from germline, CDR1 is SGHRS and CDR2 is YFSETQ. Trimming at V came to 4 bases and at J to 0 bases, leaving 11 bases not matched to a gene. This CDR3 is 18 amino acids long. The CDR3 DNA follows: TGCGCCAGCAGCCTTGGTCCCAGCGGGGGTGCGAACACCGGGGAGCTGTTTTTT. As protein: CASSLGPSGGANTGELFF.

For the CDR3, the DNA is TGTGCCAGCAGCCGAACGAGGGATCAGCCCCAGCATTTT. It is translated as CASSRTRDQPQHF. The chain links TRBV7-2 to TRBJ1-5; D ambiguous. V was pared by 5 bases and J by 5 bases, with 10 bases between. The germline gives CDR1 SGHTA, CDR2 FQGNSA. The CDR3 length is 13 residues.

This chain uses TRBV11-3 with TRBJ2-1; D is ambiguous. Per germline, CDR1 SGHNT and CDR2 YENEEA. The CDR3 consists of 19 residues. V lost 1 base and J lost 0, with 19 bases in between. In DNA form, the CDR3 reads TGTGCCAGCAGCTTAGGCTGTCGACGGGTAGTCTCCTCCTACAATGAGCAGTTCTTC. Its translation: CASSLGCRRVVSSYNEQFF.

The rearrangement links TRBV3-1 (or the pseudogene TRBV3-2) to TRBJ2-6; D is perhaps TRBD1 (6 bases). This CDR3 is built from 15 residues. V lost 8 bases, J lost 0 bases, and 11 bases lay in between. Germline V gene sequence: CDR1 LGHDT, CDR2 YNNKEL (reference sequence). The CDR3: CASRDTLSGANVLTF. DNA for the CDR3: TGTGCCAGCCGGGACACCCTCTCTGGGGCCAACGTCCTGACTTTC.